These 10 T cell receptor beta chains came from one sample sequenced in a study of cytomegalovirus exposure and HLA in healthy donors. Amplification used 60 Vbeta primers and 13 Jbeta primers. Assay used: immunoSEQ multiplex PCR; TCRdb lists only in-frame clones, some missing. Among 110,000 or so clones listed, over 75% were seen once. The material sequenced was PBMCs. These receptor sequences come from a woman aged 40 to 50 in good health and CMV-seropositive.

V is TRBV11-3 and J is TRBJ2-3; D gene uncertain. Germline CDR1 SGHNT, CDR2 YENEEA. The CDR3 length is 15 residues. V shed 1 base and J shed 0 bases, with 8 bases lying between them. CDR3 nucleotide sequence: TGTGCCAGCAGCTTAGGAATGACTAGCACAGATACGCAGTATTTT. It is translated as CASSLGMTSTDTQYF.

The rearrangement joins TRBV7-3 to TRBJ2-2, with 16 bases identical to TRBD2. The V gene's germline CDR1 is SGHTA and CDR2 FQGTGA. Germline trimming cut 5 bases from V and 4 bases from J; bases unmatched to any gene: 7. The CDR3 is 18 amino acids. This chain's CDR3 is CASSRSGTSGGATGELFF. The CDR3 bases are TGTGCCAGCAGCAGAAGCGGGACTAGCGGGGGGGCCACCGGGGAGCTGTTTTTT.

The genes are TRBV19 and TRBJ1-4; D remains ambiguous. Trimming removed 1 base at V and 10 bases at J, with 7 bases between. CDR3 length: 12 residues. Germline CDR1 and CDR2: LNHDA and SQIVND (reference sequence). The CDR3 is CASSIARGKLFF. CDR3 DNA sequence: TGTGCCAGTAGTATAGCGCGGGGAAAACTGTTTTTT. The variable domain in full, with the rest retrieved from reference TRBV19 and TRBJ1-4, is DGGITQSPKYLFRKEGQNVTLSCEQNLNHDAMYWYRQDPGQGLRLIYYSQIVNDFQKGDIAEGYSVSREKKESFPLTVTSAQKNPTAFYLCASSIARGKLFFGSGTQLSVL.

The chain joins TRBV27 to TRBJ2-5; TRBD2 agrees at 13 bases. CDR1 MNHEY and CDR2 SMNVEV come from the germline V gene (reference sequence). This CDR3 has 16 residues. The ends lost 4 bases at V and 5 bases at J; junction bases unmatched: 7. The CDR3 DNA is TGTGCCAGCAGTTCAGCACGACTAGCGGGAGGCGAGACCCAGTACTTC. As protein: CASSSARLAGGETQYF.

The CDR3 DNA follows: TGTGCCAGCAGCAAAAATAAGAGGTCCTACGAGCAGTACTTC. It codes for CASSKNKRSYEQYF. V usage is TRBV21-1 and J usage is TRBJ2-7; the D call of TRBD2 is as the table states it, not checked on the DNA. TRBV21-1 is described as a pseudogene. The CDR3 has 14 amino acids.

J is TRBJ2-7 and V is TRBV11-1, with 7 bases identical to TRBD2. Trimming at V came to 5 bases and at J to 0 bases, leaving 7 bases not matched to a gene. The germline V gene has CDR1 SGHAT and CDR2 FQDESV (reference sequence). The CDR3 spans 15 residues. The CDR3 DNA follows: TGTGCCAGCAGCCCCAGCGGGGACTACTCCTACGAGCAGTACTTC. Protein sequence: CASSPSGDYSYEQYF.

CDR3 in DNA: TGCAGCATGGTGGAGGGTCCCACAGATACGCAGTATTTT. This translates into CSMVEGPTDTQYF. The chain is built from TRBV29-1 and TRBJ2-3, with a tentative D call TRBD2 (6 bases). Germline V gene sequence: CDR1 SQVTM, CDR2 ANQGSEA. The CDR3 is 13 residues long. The V end lost 8 bases, the J end lost 2 bases, and 14 bases lay between the germline ends.

The chain employs TRBV7-2 and TRBJ1-3; D is possibly TRBD1 (6 bases). Germline values: CDR1 SGHTA, CDR2 FQGNSA. The CDR3 sequence is 15 residues long. Trimming pared 3 bases from V and 7 bases from J, leaving 16 bases between. The CDR3 spells CASSLTGGNGNTIYF. The CDR3 DNA sequence: TGTGCCAGCAGCTTGACAGGAGGCAACGGTAACACCATATATTTT.

This rearrangement joins TRBV5-1 to TRBJ2-1; a possible D gene is TRBD2 (6 bases). Looked up from germline, CDR1 is SGHRS and CDR2 is YFSETQ. This CDR3 spans 14 amino acids. Trimming cost V 5 bases and J 3 bases, with 12 bases left between them. CDR3 DNA sequence: TGCGCCAGCAGACCGCGGGATTACTACAATGAGCAGTTCTTC. Translating it yields CASRPRDYYNEQFF.

This clone was picked up a small number of times. At one end the junction does not follow the germline gene, possibly because of a read error. The chain carries TRBV2 and TRBJ2-2, with 8 bases identical to TRBD1. This CDR3 is built from 15 residues. The germline CDR1 and CDR2 sequences are SNHLY and FYNNEI. CDR3 residues: CASNEDRGRTGELFF. CDR3 DNA: TGTGCCAGCAATGAAGACAGGGGAAGGACCGGGGAGCTGTTTTTT.